A selection of T cell receptor beta chains follows, all from one sample in a study of blood T cell repertoires in COVID-19. Sequenced by immunoSEQ multiplex PCR; TCRdb stores in-frame clones only, minus some. The sample holds around 150,000 clones, approximately 79% seen once. The sample comprised PBMCs or T cells enriched from blood (not recorded which). The source of these receptors is a man in his fifties who had recovered from COVID-19. CDR3s include the opening cysteine and the closing phenylalanine or tryptophan. Each record gives: clone size, J gene, V gene, CDR3 protein. The listing skips clone size in some rows; elsewhere it reads once, few, many or a size class.

>-|TRBJ2-7|TRBV4-3
CASSQDGGPYEQYF
>-|TRBJ2-1|TRBV7-9
CASNFRQGRPVHEQFF
>-|TRBJ1-5|TRBV5-4
CASSLWGQGAGQPQHF
>-|TRBJ2-2|TRBV7-9
CASSSPGGGGANTGELFF
>-|TRBJ1-3|TRBV7-2
CASSLSPGEGNTIYF
>-|TRBJ2-5|TRBV4-1
CASSGRRDGRQETQYF
>-|TRBJ1-6|TRBV7-6
CASSLGTGPPNSPLHF
>-|TRBJ2-3|TRBV6-5
CASSLQGSTQYF
>-|TRBJ2-1|TRBV5-1
CASSLSTGVNEQFF
>-|TRBJ2-7|TRBV5-5
CASSLVQGAGEQYF
>-|TRBJ2-1|TRBV19
CASSKDRVNEQFF
>-|TRBJ1-1|TRBV29-1
CSATGSFRAEAFF
>-|TRBJ2-7|TRBV27
CASSLSTGGGSYEQYF
>-|TRBJ2-7|TRBV18
CASSPTSVEQYF
>-|TRBJ1-2|TRBV2
CASGVPAGVGYTF
>-|TRBJ2-1|TRBV5-1
CASSLGTSGGAINEQFF
>-|TRBJ2-7|TRBV10-3
CAISDRSYEQYF
>once|TRBJ1-5|TRBV5-1
CASSPGTVNQPQHF
>-|TRBJ2-2|TRBV7-8
CASSLEFWGQTRGGELFF
>-|TRBJ1-5|TRBV6-5
CASTQDSSNQPQHF
>-|TRBJ1-2|TRBV6-5
CASSYKSGGYGYTF
>-|TRBJ2-5|TRBV30
CAWTKGLGEETQYF
>-|TRBJ1-1|TRBV7-8
CASSLERRGTEAFF
>-|TRBJ2-7|TRBV19
CASSSDTGAYEQYF
>few|TRBJ2-1|TRBV6-1
CASSEETAGGYEQFF
>once|TRBJ2-2|TRBV4-2
CASSHGGTNTGELFF
>-|TRBJ2-6|TRBV13
CASSTQNSGANVLTF
>-|TRBJ1-1|TRBV19
CASEGIVAEAFF
>-|TRBJ2-7|TRBV6-5
CASTLTRGEQYF
>-|TRBJ2-3|TRBV11-2
CASSDNRYTQYF
>-|TRBJ1-2|TRBV2
CASRTRTGGYGYTF
>-|TRBJ1-6|TRBV5-4
CASSLNTGGVTSPLHF
>-|TRBJ2-1|TRBV9
CASSVGSGGPYNEQFF
>-|TRBJ1-3|TRBV5-1
CASSLADTLSGNTIYF
>once|TRBJ1-5|TRBV7-9
CASSLDISNQPQHF
>few|TRBJ2-7|TRBV5-1
CASSYGTGGYEQYF
>-|TRBJ2-1|TRBV12-3/TRBV12-4
CASSPDNEQFF
>-|TRBJ1-4|TRBV6-7
CASSYSDRNNEKLFF
>-|TRBJ1-4|TRBV2
CASRQGARGEKLFF